What follows is one T cell receptor beta chain and its context. Other nucleotide sequences from this sample produce the same CDR3. The sample is drawn from a study of blood T cell repertoires in COVID-19. Study in general: PBMCs, B-cell-depleted T cells, or T cells were the source of the cDNA or gDNA that made up the material.

TCRdb's table, derived via immunoSEQ multiplex PCR, lists solely in-frame clones and lacks some. This repertoire shows approximately 220,000 clones, around 90% found once; its top ten account for around 3%. Trimming shortened V by 0 bases and J by 5 bases, and 10 bases separated the two germline ends. CDR1 and CDR2 (germline): LGHDT, YNNKEL (reference sequence). The CDR3 length is 14 residues. The sequence derives from a man in his sixties with acute or convalescent COVID-19. The rearrangement joins TRBV3-1 (or the pseudogene TRBV3-2) to TRBJ1-1; no clear D. Source material: peripheral blood. In DNA, the CDR3 is TGTGCCAGCAGCCAAGATCGAGGGTTGACTGAAGCTTTCTTT. Protein: CASSQDRGLTEAFF.